Listed here is a single T cell receptor (beta chain). This entry is derived from a study of blood T cell repertoires in COVID-19. Whole-study context: Samples representing acute and convalescent COVID-19 were sourced from the United States, Italy and Spain. The cDNA or gDNA used as material had been derived from T cells, B-cell-depleted T cells, or PBMCs.

From germline, CDR1 is MNHEY and CDR2 SVGAGI. Trimming at V came to 10 bases and at J to 1 base, leaving 6 bases not matched to a gene. CDR3 length equals 14 residues. Authors' methods: By means of reference gene primer amplification, nucleated cell counts were estimated. Sequenced by immunoSEQ multiplex PCR; TCRdb stores in-frame clones only, minus some. The V and J calls and clone size were taken over from that table, and D and trimming were inferred from the DNA. The table lists 120,000 or so clones, around nine tenths of them singletons. The sample comprised peripheral blood. The receptor's source is a woman in her forties or fifties with acute or convalescent COVID-19. The chain joins TRBV6-5 to TRBJ1-5, with 8 bases fitting TRBD1. The CDR3: CATARGPSNQPQHF. The CDR3 region has the DNA TGTGCCACCGCCAGGGGGCCGAGCAATCAGCCCCAGCATTTT.